The T cell receptor beta chain under discussion was sequenced for a study of T cell repertoires in cytomegalovirus infection. Whole-study context: CMV infection and matching HLA type were both indicated by public TCR beta signatures. Whole-study results and caveats: Ex vivo, HLA-C-restricted CMV-specific TCR beta clonotypes prevailed over the rest of the response. The cumulative frequency of public TCR beta families distinguished individuals who carried CMV together with the relevant HLA.

This clonotype showed up many times. The antigen is undetermined. A single record per CDR3 protein comes from TCRdb applying MiXCR to the reads. The sample has approximately 250,000 distinct CDR3 sequences; 9.1% are singletons. In germline, CDR1 is SGHTA, CDR2 FQGTGA. The CDR3 runs 12 residues. The germline V and J ends were trimmed by 5 bases and 7 bases, with 11 bases remaining between them. Source material: PBMCs. This sequence originates from a human donor in good health (CMV status not recorded). Some clones in this sample may be carry-over from other donors' samples. The V call is TRBV7-3, the J call TRBJ2-5; perhaps TRBD2 as D (5 bases). For the CDR3, the DNA is TGTGCCAGCAGCCAACGAGGAGGGACCCAGTACTTC. Translated: CASSQRGGTQYF.